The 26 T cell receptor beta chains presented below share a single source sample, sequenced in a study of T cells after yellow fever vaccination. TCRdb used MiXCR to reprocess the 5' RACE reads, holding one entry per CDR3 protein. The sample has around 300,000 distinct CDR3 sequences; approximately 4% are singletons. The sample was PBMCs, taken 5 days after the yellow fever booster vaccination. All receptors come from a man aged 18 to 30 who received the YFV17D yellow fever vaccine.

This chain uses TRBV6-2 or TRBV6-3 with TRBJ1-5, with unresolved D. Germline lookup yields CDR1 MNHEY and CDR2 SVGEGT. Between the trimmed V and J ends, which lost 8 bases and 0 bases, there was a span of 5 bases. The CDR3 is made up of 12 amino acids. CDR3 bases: TGTGCCAGCCAGGATAGCAATCAGCCCCAGCATTTT. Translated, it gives CASQDSNQPQHF.

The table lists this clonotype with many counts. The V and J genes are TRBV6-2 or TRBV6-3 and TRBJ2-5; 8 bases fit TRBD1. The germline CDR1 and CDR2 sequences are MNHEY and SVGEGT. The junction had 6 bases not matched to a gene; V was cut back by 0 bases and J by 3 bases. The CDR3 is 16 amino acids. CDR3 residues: CASSYSRDRQKETQYF. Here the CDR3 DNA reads TGTGCCAGCAGTTACTCCCGGGACAGGCAGAAAGAGACCCAGTACTTC.

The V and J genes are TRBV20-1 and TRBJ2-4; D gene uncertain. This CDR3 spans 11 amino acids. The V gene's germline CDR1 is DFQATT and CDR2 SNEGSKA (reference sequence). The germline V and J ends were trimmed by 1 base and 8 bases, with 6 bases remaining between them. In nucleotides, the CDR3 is TGCAGTGCTAGAGTAGGAGACATTCAGTACTTC. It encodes CSARVGDIQYF.

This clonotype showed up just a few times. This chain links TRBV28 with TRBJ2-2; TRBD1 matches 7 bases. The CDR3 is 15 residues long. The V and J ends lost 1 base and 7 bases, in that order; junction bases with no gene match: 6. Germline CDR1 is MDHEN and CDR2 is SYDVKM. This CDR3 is CASSLFAGGNGELFF. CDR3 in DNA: TGTGCCAGCAGTTTATTCGCAGGGGGTAACGGGGAGCTGTTTTTT.

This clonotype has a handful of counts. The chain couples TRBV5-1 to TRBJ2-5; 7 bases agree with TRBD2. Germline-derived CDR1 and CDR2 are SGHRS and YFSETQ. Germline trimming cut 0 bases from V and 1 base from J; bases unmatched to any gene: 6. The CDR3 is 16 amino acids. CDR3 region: CASSLAASGSQETQYF. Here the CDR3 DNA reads TGCGCCAGCAGCTTGGCAGCTAGCGGATCCCAAGAGACCCAGTACTTC.

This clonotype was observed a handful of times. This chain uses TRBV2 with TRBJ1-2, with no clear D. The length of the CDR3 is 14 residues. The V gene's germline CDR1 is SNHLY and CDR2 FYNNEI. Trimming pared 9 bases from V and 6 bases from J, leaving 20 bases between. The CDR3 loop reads CASYNIQDLNGYTF. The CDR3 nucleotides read TGTGCCAGTTACAACATTCAGGACCTTAATGGCTACACCTTC.

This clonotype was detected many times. CDR3 sequence (DNA): TGTGCCAGCAGTGGTCAGCGGGGTAGCTCGAGGGGCACAGATACGCAGTATTTT. Translating it yields CASSGQRGSSRGTDTQYF. V usage is TRBV7-9 and J usage is TRBJ2-3, with 7 bases fitting TRBD2. CDR1 is SEHNR and CDR2 is FQNEAQ in the germline V gene (reference sequence). The CDR3 covers 18 residues. The V segment lost 6 bases and the J segment 1 base; nucleotides outside the gene matches: 16. Full variable domain (missing parts from reference TRBV7-9 and TRBJ2-3): DTGVSQNPRHKITKRGQNVTFRCDPISEHNRLYWYRQTLGQGPEFLTYFQNEAQLEKSRLLSDRFSAERPKGSFSTLEIQRTEQGDSAMYLCASSGQRGSSRGTDTQYFGPGTRLTVL.

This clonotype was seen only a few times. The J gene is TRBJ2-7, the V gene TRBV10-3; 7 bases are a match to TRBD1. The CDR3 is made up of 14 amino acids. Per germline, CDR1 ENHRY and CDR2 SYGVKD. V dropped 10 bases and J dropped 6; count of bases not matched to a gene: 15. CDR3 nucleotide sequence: TGTGCCACCAAGGGGGCAGGGATCAAGGGCGAGCAGTACTTC. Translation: CATKGAGIKGEQYF.

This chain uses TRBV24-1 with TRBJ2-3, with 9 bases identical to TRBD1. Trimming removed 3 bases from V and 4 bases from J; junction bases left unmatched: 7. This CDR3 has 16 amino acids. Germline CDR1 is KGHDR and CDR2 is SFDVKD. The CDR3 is CATSDRTGGAPDTQYF. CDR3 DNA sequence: TGTGCCACCAGTGATCGCACAGGGGGCGCCCCAGATACGCAGTATTTT.

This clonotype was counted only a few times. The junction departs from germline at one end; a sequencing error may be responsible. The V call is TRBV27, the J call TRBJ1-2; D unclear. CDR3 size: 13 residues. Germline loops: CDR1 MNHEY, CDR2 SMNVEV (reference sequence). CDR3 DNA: TGTGCCAGCAGTGTATCGGGCAGCTATGGCTACACCTTC. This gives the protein CASSVSGSYGYTF.

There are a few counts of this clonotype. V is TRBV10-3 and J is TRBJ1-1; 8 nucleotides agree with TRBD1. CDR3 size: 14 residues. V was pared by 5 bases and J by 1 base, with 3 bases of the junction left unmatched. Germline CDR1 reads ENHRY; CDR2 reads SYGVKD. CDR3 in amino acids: CAISSDRANTEAFF. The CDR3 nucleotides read TGTGCCATCAGTTCGGACAGGGCGAACACTGAAGCTTTCTTT.

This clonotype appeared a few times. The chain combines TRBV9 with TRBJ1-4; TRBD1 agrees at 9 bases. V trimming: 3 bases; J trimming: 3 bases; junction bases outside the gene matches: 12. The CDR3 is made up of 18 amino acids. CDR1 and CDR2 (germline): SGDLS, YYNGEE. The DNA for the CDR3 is TGTGCCAGCAGCGCATCCGGGACAGGGTTAGGGGCTAATGAAAAACTGTTTTTT. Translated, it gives CASSASGTGLGANEKLFF.

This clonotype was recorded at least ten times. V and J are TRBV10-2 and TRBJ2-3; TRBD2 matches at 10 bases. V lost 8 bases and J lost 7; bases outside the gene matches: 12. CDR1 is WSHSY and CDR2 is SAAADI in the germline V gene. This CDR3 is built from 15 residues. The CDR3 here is CASGPERGGWYTQYF. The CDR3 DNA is TGCGCCAGCGGCCCCGAGCGGGGGGGCTGGTATACGCAGTATTTT.

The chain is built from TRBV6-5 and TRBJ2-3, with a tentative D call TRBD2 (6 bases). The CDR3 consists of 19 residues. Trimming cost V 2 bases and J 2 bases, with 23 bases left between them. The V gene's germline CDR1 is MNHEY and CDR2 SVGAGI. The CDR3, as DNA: TGTGCCAGCAGTTACGCGTTGACTAGACTCAATGGGGCCACAGATACGCAGTATTTT. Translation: CASSYALTRLNGATDTQYF.

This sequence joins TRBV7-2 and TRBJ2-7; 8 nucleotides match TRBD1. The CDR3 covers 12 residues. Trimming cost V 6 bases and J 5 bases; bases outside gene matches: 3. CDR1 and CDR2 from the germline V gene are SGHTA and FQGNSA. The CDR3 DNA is TGTGCCAGCAGGACAGGGGCCCACGAGCAGTACTTC. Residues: CASRTGAHEQYF.

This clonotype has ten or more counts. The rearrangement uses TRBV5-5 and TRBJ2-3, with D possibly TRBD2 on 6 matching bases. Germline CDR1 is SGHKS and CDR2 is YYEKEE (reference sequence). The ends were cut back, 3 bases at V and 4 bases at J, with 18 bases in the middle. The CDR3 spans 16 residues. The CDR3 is CASSWRGLAWSDTQYF. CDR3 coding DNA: TGTGCCAGCAGCTGGAGGGGCCTAGCGTGGTCAGATACGCAGTATTTT.

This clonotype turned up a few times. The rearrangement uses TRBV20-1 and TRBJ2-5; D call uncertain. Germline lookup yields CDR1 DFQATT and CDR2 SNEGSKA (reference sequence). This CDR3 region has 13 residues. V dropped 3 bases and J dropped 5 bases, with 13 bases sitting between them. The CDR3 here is CSARGGIGETQYF. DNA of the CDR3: TGCAGTGCTAGGGGTGGGATCGGGGAGACCCAGTACTTC.

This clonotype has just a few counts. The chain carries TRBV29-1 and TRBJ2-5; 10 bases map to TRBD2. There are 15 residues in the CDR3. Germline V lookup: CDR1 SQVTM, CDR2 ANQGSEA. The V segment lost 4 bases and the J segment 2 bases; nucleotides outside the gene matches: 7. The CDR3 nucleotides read TGCAGCGTTGCTGGGGTAGCGGGGGGACAAGAGACCCAGTACTTC. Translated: CSVAGVAGGQETQYF.

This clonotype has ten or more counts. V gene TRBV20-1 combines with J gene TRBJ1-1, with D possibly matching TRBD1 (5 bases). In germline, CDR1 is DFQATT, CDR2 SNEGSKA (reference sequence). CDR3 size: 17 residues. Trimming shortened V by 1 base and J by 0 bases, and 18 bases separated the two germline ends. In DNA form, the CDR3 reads TGCAGTGCTAGAGGAGACAGCATCTACCTTATGAACACTGAAGCTTTCTTT. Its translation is CSARGDSIYLMNTEAFF.

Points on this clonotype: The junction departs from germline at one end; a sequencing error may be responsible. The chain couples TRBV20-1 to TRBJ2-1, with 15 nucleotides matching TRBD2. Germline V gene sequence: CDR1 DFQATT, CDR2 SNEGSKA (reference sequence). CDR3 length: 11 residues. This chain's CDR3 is CSANGLAGGAF. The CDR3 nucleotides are TGCAGTGCTAATGGACTAGCGGGGGGGGCTTTC.

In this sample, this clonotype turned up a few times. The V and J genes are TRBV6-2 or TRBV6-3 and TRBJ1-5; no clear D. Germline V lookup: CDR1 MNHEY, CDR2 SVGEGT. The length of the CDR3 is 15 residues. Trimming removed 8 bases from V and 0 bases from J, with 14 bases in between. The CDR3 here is CASHTGSNSNQPQHF. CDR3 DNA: TGTGCCAGCCATACGGGGTCCAATAGCAATCAGCCCCAGCATTTT.

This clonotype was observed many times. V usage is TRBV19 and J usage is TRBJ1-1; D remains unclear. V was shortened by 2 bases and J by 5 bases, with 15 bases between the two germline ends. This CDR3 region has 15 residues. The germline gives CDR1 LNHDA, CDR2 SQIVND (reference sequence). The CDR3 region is CASSIPEADGTEAFF. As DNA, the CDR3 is TGTGCCAGTAGTATACCAGAGGCCGACGGAACTGAAGCTTTCTTT. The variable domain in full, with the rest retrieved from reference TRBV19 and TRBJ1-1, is DGGITQSPKYLFRKEGQNVTLSCEQNLNHDAMYWYRQDPGQGLRLIYYSQIVNDFQKGDIAEGYSVSREKKESFPLTVTSAQKNPTAFYLCASSIPEADGTEAFFGQGTRLTVV.

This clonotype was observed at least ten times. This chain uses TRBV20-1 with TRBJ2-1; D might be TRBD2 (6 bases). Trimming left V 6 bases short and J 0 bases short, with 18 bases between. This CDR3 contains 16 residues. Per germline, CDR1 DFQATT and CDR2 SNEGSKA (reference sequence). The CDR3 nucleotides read TGCAGTGCGAACCACCCCTACGGGGGCTCCTACAATGAGCAGTTCTTC. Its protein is CSANHPYGGSYNEQFF.

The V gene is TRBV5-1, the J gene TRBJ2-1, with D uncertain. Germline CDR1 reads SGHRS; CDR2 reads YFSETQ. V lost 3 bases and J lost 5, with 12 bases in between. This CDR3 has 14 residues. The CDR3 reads CASSSWTADNEQFF. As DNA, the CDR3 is TGCGCCAGCAGCTCGTGGACCGCTGACAATGAGCAGTTCTTC. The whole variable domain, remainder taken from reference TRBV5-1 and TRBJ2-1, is KAGVTQTPRYLIKTRGQQVTLSCSPISGHRSVSWYQQTPGQGLQFLFEYFSETQRNKGNFPGRFSGRQFSNSRSEMNVSTLELGDSALYLCASSSWTADNEQFFGPGTRLTVL.

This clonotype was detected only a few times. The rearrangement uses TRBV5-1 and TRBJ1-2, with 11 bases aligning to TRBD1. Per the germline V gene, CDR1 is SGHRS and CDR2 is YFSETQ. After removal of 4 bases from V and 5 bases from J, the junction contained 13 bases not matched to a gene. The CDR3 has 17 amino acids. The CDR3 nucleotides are TGCGCCAGCAGCACTGGGACAGGGGGTCGTCCCCATTATGGCTACACCTTC. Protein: CASSTGTGGRPHYGYTF. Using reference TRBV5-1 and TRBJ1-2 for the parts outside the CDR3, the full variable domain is KAGVTQTPRYLIKTRGQQVTLSCSPISGHRSVSWYQQTPGQGLQFLFEYFSETQRNKGNFPGRFSGRQFSNSRSEMNVSTLELGDSALYLCASSTGTGGRPHYGYTFGSGTRLTVV.

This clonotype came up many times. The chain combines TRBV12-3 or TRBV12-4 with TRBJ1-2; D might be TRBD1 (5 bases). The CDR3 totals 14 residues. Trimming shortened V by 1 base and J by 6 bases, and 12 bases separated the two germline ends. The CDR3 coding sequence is TGTGCCAGCAGTTTAGATCGGGGGAAAAATGGCTACACCTTC. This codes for CASSLDRGKNGYTF.